These T cell receptor beta chains were read from a single sample in a study of blood T cells in healthy people across ages. Via MiXCR, TCRdb re-called the 5' RACE reads, giving one row per CDR3 protein. Counted here are 800,000 or so distinct CDR3 sequences, 55% to 65% occurring once; the ten biggest clones make up about 30%. The sample comprised blood. The receptor set was obtained from a man aged 25 to 40 in good health. The CDR3 runs from the conserved cysteine through the conserved F or W. The D gene is left open where the match is weak. Not all rows give a size; the values are once, few, many and, for expanded clones, a class.

V gene	clone size	D gene	J gene	CDR3 DNA	CDR3 protein
TRBV3-1	-	TRBD1	TRBJ2-7	TGTGCCAGCAGACAACGGGTGGGAGACAGGGACTACGAGCAGTACTTC	CASRQRVGDRDYEQYF
TRBV9	once	TRBD1	TRBJ2-7	TGTGCCAGCAGCGTAAGGGCAGGGGGCGAGCAGTACTTC	CASSVRAGGEQYF
TRBV27	few	TRBD1	TRBJ2-1	TGTGCCAGCAGTTCAGAGGGACAGGGTAGCTCCTATGAGCAGTTCTTC	CASSSEGQGSSYEQFF
TRBV30	-	TRBD1	TRBJ2-5	TGTGCCTGGGATAAACAGGGGACCGGGGAGACCCAGTACTTC	CAWDKQGTGETQYF
TRBV28	-	-	TRBJ2-5	TGTGCTAGCAGTTTGCCCCAGGGGAGGCGGGAGACCCAGTACTTC	CASSLPQGRRETQYF
TRBV6-6	-	-	TRBJ2-5	TGTGCCAGCAGTACGAGCTACCAGGGGCGCTCCCAAGAGACCCAGTACTTC	CASSTSYQGRSQETQYF
TRBV9	-	-	TRBJ2-7	TGTGCCATCAGCGCCGGAGCCGAGCAGTACTTC	CAISAGAEQYF
TRBV6-4	few	-	TRBJ2-1	TGTGCCAGCACTTCAGCGGGCAATGAGCAGTTCTTC	CASTSAGNEQFF
TRBV20-1	-	-	TRBJ2-7	TGCAGTGCTAGAGATCTCCGAAAATGGTATGGCTACGAGCAGTACTTC	CSARDLRKWYGYEQYF
TRBV12-5	-	TRBD2	TRBJ2-3	TGTGCTAGTGGTTTACCGCACGTGGGGACTATCTTCACAGATACGCAGTATTTT	CASGLPHVGTIFTDTQYF
TRBV4-3	few	-	TRBJ2-1	TGCGCCAGCAGCCAAATGGGCCTTGAGCAGTTCTTC	CASSQMGLEQFF
TRBV20-1	-	TRBD1	TRBJ2-7	TGCAGTGCTATGCCGGGACAGGGGACCTACGAGCAGTACTTC	CSAMPGQGTYEQYF
TRBV6-1	-	TRBD1	TRBJ2-3	TGTGCCAGCAGTGAACCCGCAGGGGGAACAGATACGCAGTATTTT	CASSEPAGGTDTQYF
TRBV7-8	-	-	TRBJ1-2	TGTGCCAGCAGCTTAATACGACACAGGGAAGGCTACACCTTC	CASSLIRHREGYTF
TRBV4-3	-	TRBD1	TRBJ1-6	TGCGCCAGCAGTCAGGTCAGACAGGGAGGAGGTTCACCCCTCCACTTT	CASSQVRQGGGSPLHF
TRBV24-1	-	-	TRBJ2-7	TGTGCCACCAGTGATTTTCGTCGCGAGCAGTACTTC	CATSDFRREQYF
TRBV29-1	-	TRBD1	TRBJ2-7	TGCAACGTTGAACTCGGGACAGGGGGCTGCGAGCAGTACTTC	CNVELGTGGCEQYF
TRBV20-1	-	TRBD1	TRBJ2-1	TGCGGTGCCACGGACAGGGACTGGTCCAATGAGCAGTTCTTC	CGATDRDWSNEQFF
TRBV12-3/TRBV12-4	-	-	TRBJ2-7	TGTGCCAGCAGTTTCGACGGGGGCTACGAGCAGTACTTC	CASSFDGGYEQYF
TRBV20-1	once	-	TRBJ1-5	TGCAGTGCTAGTGGGGACGACTATCAGCCCCAGCATTTT	CSASGDDYQPQHF
TRBV13	few	-	TRBJ2-1	TGTGCCAGCAGCTCTTTAGATGAGCAGTTCTTC	CASSSLDEQFF
TRBV5-8	-	-	TRBJ2-1	TGTGCCAGCAGCCAAGGTACAGTCGACCTAGAGACCCAGTTCTTC	CASSQGTVDLETQFF
TRBV10-3	-	TRBD2	TRBJ2-7	TGTGCCATCAGTCGAGCGGGAGGGAACGAGCAGTACTTC	CAISRAGGNEQYF
TRBV7-2	few	-	TRBJ2-3	TGTGCCAGCAGCTTTCAGACAGACTATACGCAGTATTTT	CASSFQTDYTQYF
TRBV20-1	-	TRBD2	TRBJ2-7	TGCAGTGCTAGACGTAGGGGACTAACGGGAGAGCAGTACTTC	CSARRRGLTGEQYF
TRBV29-1	-	-	TRBJ2-1	TGCAGCGTCCGTCAGGGGACAGAGCAGTTCTTC	CSVRQGTEQFF
TRBV6-5	-	-	TRBJ2-1	TGTGCCAGCAGTTACGGCGTACAGGGAGGTGAGCAGTTCTTC	CASSYGVQGGEQFF
TRBV7-2	-	TRBD1	TRBJ1-2	TGTGCCAGCAGGCAGGGGGAGGGTGGCTACACCTTC	CASRQGEGGYTF
TRBV20-1	few	-	TRBJ2-5	TGCAGTGCACACGGGACGCGCGAGACCCAGTACTTC	CSAHGTRETQYF
TRBV2	few	-	TRBJ1-5	TGTGCCAGCAGTGGGCACTCCAATCAGCCCCAGCATTTT	CASSGHSNQPQHF